This TCR beta chain was retrieved from a study of identical twins. Study outcomes and limitations: Twins' excess sharing was less marked for out-of-frame beta sequences. Among out-of-frame alpha sequences shared by twins, low generation probability occurred in excess.

A single count supports this clonotype. The target antigen is unknown. It was template switching that added a universal primer site, and there were unique molecular identifiers on the cDNA. Via MiXCR, TCRdb re-called the 5' RACE reads, giving one row per CDR3 protein. Among around 1.7 million distinct CDR3 sequences listed, about 32% were seen once. In every case, the donor was a healthy Caucasian. The source material was cord blood. The receptor was isolated from a newborn girl in good health.

CDR3 sequence (DNA): TGTGCCATCAGTATCTTAGACAGTGTATCCGGGGAGCTGTTTTTT. Its translation: CAISILDSVSGELFF. The V call is TRBV10-3, the J call TRBJ2-2; a weak D match, TRBD1 (5 bases). This CDR3 comprises 15 residues. Germline CDR1 and CDR2: ENHRY and SYGVKD. Trimming cost V 5 bases and J 6 bases, with 16 bases left between them.